This T cell receptor (beta chain) was found in a study of blood T cell repertoires in COVID-19. The assay was immunoSEQ multiplex PCR, and TCRdb's table has in-frame clones only and misses some. The data show 380,000 or so clones, with roughly 90% seen just once and more than 1% held by the top ten. The CDR3 totals 13 residues. The ends were cut back, 3 bases at V and 6 bases at J, with 11 bases in the middle. Germline CDR1 LGHNA, CDR2 YNFKEQ. The clonotype originates from a man between 40 and 49 years old with acute or convalescent COVID-19. Source material: peripheral blood. The chain couples TRBV4-2 to TRBJ1-2, with TRBD1 as a possible D gene (6 bases). Here the CDR3 reads CASSHGGTNGYTF. The CDR3 DNA reads as TGTGCCAGCAGCCACGGGGGGACAAATGGCTACACCTTC.